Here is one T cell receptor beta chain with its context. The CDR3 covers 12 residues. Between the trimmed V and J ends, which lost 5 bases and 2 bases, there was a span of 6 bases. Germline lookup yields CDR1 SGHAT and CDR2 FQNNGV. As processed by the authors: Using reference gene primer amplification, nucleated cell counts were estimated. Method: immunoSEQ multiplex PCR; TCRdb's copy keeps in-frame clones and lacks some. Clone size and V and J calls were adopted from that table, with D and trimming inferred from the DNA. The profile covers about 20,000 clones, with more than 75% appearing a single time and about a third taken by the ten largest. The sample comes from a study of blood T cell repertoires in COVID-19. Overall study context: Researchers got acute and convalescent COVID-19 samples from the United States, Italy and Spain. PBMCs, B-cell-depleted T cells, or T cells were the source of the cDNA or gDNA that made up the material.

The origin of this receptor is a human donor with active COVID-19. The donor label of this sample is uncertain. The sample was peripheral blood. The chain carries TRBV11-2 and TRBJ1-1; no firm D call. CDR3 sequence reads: CASSMTNTEAFF. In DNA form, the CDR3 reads TGTGCCAGCAGCATGACAAACACTGAAGCTTTCTTT.